This T cell receptor (beta chain) was identified in a study of blood T cell repertoires in COVID-19. The CDR3 is 13 residues long. V was pared by 11 bases and J by 2 bases, with 12 bases between. Germline V lookup: CDR1 LNHDA, CDR2 SQIVND (reference sequence). The repertoire was sequenced with immunoSEQ multiplex PCR; TCRdb's copy has only in-frame clones and lacks some. There are some 260,000 clones in the sample; around 79% occur only once, and more than 2.5% lies in the top ten. V gene TRBV19 combines with J gene TRBJ1-4; possible D gene TRBD1, 6 bases. This clonotype was obtained from an elderly woman with acute or convalescent COVID-19. Source material: peripheral blood. The CDR3 here is CACNTGTNEKLFF. For the CDR3, the DNA is TGTGCCTGTAATACAGGGACTAATGAAAAACTGTTTTTT.